This T cell receptor beta chain was observed in a study of T cell responses to AZD1222 COVID-19 vaccine. The method was immunoSEQ multiplex PCR; TCRdb's version includes in-frame clones alone and lacks a portion of them. The table has some 70,000 clones, 65% to 85% seen once. Per the germline V gene, CDR1 is SGHVS and CDR2 is FQNEAQ. The CDR3 extends over 13 amino acids. The V gene lost 1 base and the J gene lost 5 bases, with 8 bases spanning the gap. Source: peripheral blood, taken on day 0 of AZD1222 vaccination. This sequence joins TRBV7-8 and TRBJ1-2; no clear D gene. The receptor's source is an adult in good health. The DNA of the CDR3 is TGTGCCAGCAGCTTAGAAGCCGCTTATGGCTACACCTTC. Translating it yields CASSLEAAYGYTF.